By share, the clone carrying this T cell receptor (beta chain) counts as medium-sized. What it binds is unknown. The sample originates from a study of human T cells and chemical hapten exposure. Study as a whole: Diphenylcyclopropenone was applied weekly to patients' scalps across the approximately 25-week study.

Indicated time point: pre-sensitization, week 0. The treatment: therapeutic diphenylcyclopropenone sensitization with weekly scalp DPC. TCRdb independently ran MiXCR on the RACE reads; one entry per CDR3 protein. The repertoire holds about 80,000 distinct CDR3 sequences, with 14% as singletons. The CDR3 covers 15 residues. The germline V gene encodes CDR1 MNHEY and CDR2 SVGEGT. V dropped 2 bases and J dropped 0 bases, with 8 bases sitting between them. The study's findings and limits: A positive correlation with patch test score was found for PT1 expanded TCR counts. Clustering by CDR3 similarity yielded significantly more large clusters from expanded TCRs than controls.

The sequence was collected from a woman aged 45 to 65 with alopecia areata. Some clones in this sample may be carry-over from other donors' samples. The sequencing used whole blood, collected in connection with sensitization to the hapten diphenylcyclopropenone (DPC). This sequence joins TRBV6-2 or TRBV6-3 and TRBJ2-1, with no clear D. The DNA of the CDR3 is TGTGCCAGCAGTTACATTGAGAGCTCCTACAATGAGCAGTTCTTC. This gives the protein CASSYIESSYNEQFF.